These 27 T cell receptor beta chains came from one sample sequenced in a study of cytomegalovirus exposure and HLA in healthy donors. The study ran its PCR with 60 Vbeta and 13 Jbeta primers. Sequenced by immunoSEQ multiplex PCR; TCRdb stores in-frame clones only, minus some. The sample yields around 90,000 clones, more than 75% seen once. Sequenced sample: PBMCs. The receptors were gathered from a young man in good health and CMV-seropositive.

This chain uses TRBV4-2 with TRBJ2-1; TRBD1 aligns across 7 bases. CDR3 length: 17 residues. CDR1 and CDR2 (germline): LGHNA, YNFKEQ. V was pared by 2 bases and J by 2 bases, with 9 bases of the junction left unmatched. The CDR3 DNA is TGTGCCAGCAGCCAATACTCCGGGACAGAGGCCTACAATGAGCAGTTCTTC. Protein sequence: CASSQYSGTEAYNEQFF.

For the CDR3, the DNA is TGTGCCACTCAAGACGGGAATCAGCCCCAGCATTTT. Its protein product is CATQDGNQPQHF. The chain recombines TRBV25-1 with TRBJ1-5; D not certain. V was shortened by 10 bases and J by 4 bases, with 11 bases between the two germline ends. The length of the CDR3 is 12 residues. Germline V gene data show CDR1 as MGHDK and CDR2 as SYGVNS.

V is TRBV7-9 and J is TRBJ2-7; the D gene is possibly TRBD1 (7 bases). V lost 2 bases and J lost 5, with 13 bases in between. The CDR3 spans 14 residues. Germline lookup yields CDR1 SEHNR and CDR2 FQNEAQ (reference sequence). The CDR3, as DNA: TGTGCCAGCAGCTTAAACAGGGGAGGTCACGAGCAGTACTTC. Amino acid sequence: CASSLNRGGHEQYF.

The rearrangement links TRBV28 to TRBJ1-2; D perhaps matches TRBD1 (6 bases). Trimming stripped 5 bases from V and 7 bases from J, with 14 bases between. This CDR3 has 13 residues. Looked up from germline, CDR1 is MDHEN and CDR2 is SYDVKM. The CDR3 protein is CASSLAGAIGYTF. CDR3 DNA sequence: TGTGCCAGCAGTCTCGCGGGGGCAATTGGCTACACCTTC.

The chain couples TRBV5-1 to TRBJ1-2; D might be TRBD1 (5 bases). Germline CDR1 and CDR2: SGHRS and YFSETQ. The ends were cut back, 4 bases at V and 6 bases at J, with 16 bases in the middle. The CDR3 runs to 14 residues. CDR3 nucleotide sequence: TGCGCCAGCAGCCCGGGGGAGGGCTTCCATGGCTACACCTTC. This translates into CASSPGEGFHGYTF.

V is TRBV28 and J is TRBJ1-5; a weak D match, TRBD1 (5 bases). The V end lost 3 bases, the J end lost 2 bases, and 11 bases lay between the germline ends. Germline values: CDR1 MDHEN, CDR2 SYDVKM. This CDR3 is 15 amino acids long. CDR3 region: CASSLGGSGNQPQHF. The CDR3 DNA sequence: TGTGCCAGCAGTTTGGGGGGTAGTGGCAATCAGCCCCAGCATTTT.

Worth noting for this clone: A read error may account for a junction end that differs from germline. The V and J genes are TRBV7-7 and TRBJ2-5; maybe TRBD1 (6 bases). The CDR3 consists of 15 residues. Germline V gene lookup returns CDR1 SSHAT and CDR2 FNYEAQ (reference sequence). The CDR3 is CASSLQTGPQETQYF. In DNA, the CDR3 is TGTGCTAGCAGCTTACAGACAGGACCCCAAGAGACCCAGTACTTC.

This clone was seen only once. This rearrangement joins TRBV5-1 to TRBJ1-2, with D maybe TRBD1 (5 bases). Per germline, CDR1 SGHRS and CDR2 YFSETQ. The V end lost 4 bases, the J end lost 3 bases, and 13 bases lay between the germline ends. The CDR3 loop spans 14 amino acids. CDR3 DNA: TGCGCCAGCAGCCAGACCACGGGGGACTATGGCTACACCTTC. Protein product: CASSQTTGDYGYTF. Based on the CDR3 plus reference TRBV5-1 and TRBJ1-2, the full variable domain is KAGVTQTPRYLIKTRGQQVTLSCSPISGHRSVSWYQQTPGQGLQFLFEYFSETQRNKGNFPGRFSGRQFSNSRSEMNVSTLELGDSALYLCASSQTTGDYGYTFGSGTRLTVV.

The DNA of the CDR3 is TGCGCCAGCAGCTCCGGACTAGCGGGAGGGCCCTACAATGAGCAGTTCTTC. As protein: CASSSGLAGGPYNEQFF. This chain joins TRBV5-1 and TRBJ2-1; 15 positions agree with TRBD2. This CDR3 comprises 17 residues. Trimming cost V 3 bases and J 2 bases; bases outside gene matches: 3. Germline V gene data show CDR1 as SGHRS and CDR2 as YFSETQ.

The rearrangement links TRBV25-1 to TRBJ2-1; 11 nucleotides align to TRBD2. V was clipped by 3 bases and J by 6 bases; unmatched bases: 10. This CDR3 is 17 amino acids long. CDR1 and CDR2 (germline): MGHDK, SYGVNS. The CDR3 DNA follows: TGTGCCAGCAGTGAGTCTAGCGGGAGGCCGGGAGTCAATGAGCAGTTCTTC. Translation: CASSESSGRPGVNEQFF.

This chain joins TRBV11-2 and TRBJ2-7; 7 bases agree with TRBD1. V was clipped by 4 bases and J by 3 bases; unmatched bases: 9. The CDR3 runs 15 residues. Per the germline V gene, CDR1 is SGHAT and CDR2 is FQNNGV. The CDR3 DNA reads as TGTGCCAGCAGCTCAGCGGTAGCAGGGGGCTACGAGCAGTACTTC. This translates into CASSSAVAGGYEQYF.

V usage is TRBV6-4 and J usage is TRBJ2-1, with TRBD1 matching 10 bases. Germline CDR1 MRHNA, CDR2 SNTAGT. Germline trimming cut 5 bases from V and 6 bases from J; bases unmatched to any gene: 10. The CDR3 extends over 16 amino acids. CDR3: CASSKQSGTGANEQFF. CDR3 nucleotide sequence: TGTGCCAGCAGTAAGCAGAGCGGGACAGGGGCCAATGAGCAGTTCTTC.

The gene calls are TRBV10-2 and TRBJ2-7; maybe TRBD1 (6 bases). From germline, CDR1 is WSHSY and CDR2 SAAADI. The V and J ends lost 7 bases and 2 bases respectively, with 15 bases between them. The CDR3 totals 14 residues. DNA of the CDR3: TGCGCCAGCACGCGGACAGTCGGGACCTACGAGCAGTACTTC. This codes for CASTRTVGTYEQYF.

CDR3 DNA sequence: TGCAGCGTTGTCATACCGGGGGCCAAAAACATTCAGTACTTC. The encoded protein is CSVVIPGAKNIQYF. The rearrangement uses TRBV29-1 and TRBJ2-4, with a possible D match to TRBD2 (5 bases). CDR1 is SQVTM, CDR2 ANQGSEA, per germline. The CDR3 runs 14 residues. Between the trimmed V and J ends, which lost 4 bases and 1 base, there was a span of 11 bases.

This sequence joins TRBV28 and TRBJ1-4; the D is unclear. The CDR3 sequence is 14 residues long. Trimming left V 6 bases short and J 3 bases short, with 11 bases between. Germline V gene lookup returns CDR1 MDHEN and CDR2 SYDVKM. Here the CDR3 DNA reads TGTGCCAGCAGCAAGCGGGGTCCTAATGAAAAACTGTTTTTT. Translated: CASSKRGPNEKLFF. Supplemented by reference TRBV28 and TRBJ1-4, the full variable domain reads DVKVTQSSRYLVKRTGEKVFLECVQDMDHENMFWYRQDPGLGLRLIYFSYDVKMKEKGDIPEGYSVSREKKERFSLILESASTNQTSMYLCASSKRGPNEKLFFGSGTQLSVL.

CDR3 region: CASSQAGQLNQPQHF. CDR3 DNA: TGCGCCAGCAGCCAAGCTGGACAGCTCAATCAGCCCCAGCATTTT. The chain joins TRBV4-1 to TRBJ1-5, with D perhaps TRBD1 (6 bases). This CDR3 comprises 15 residues. From germline, CDR1 is MGHRA and CDR2 YSYEKL. The germline V and J ends were trimmed by 1 base and 3 bases, with 10 bases remaining between them.

The chain recombines TRBV6-5 with TRBJ1-2, with D hard to call. The V end was cut by 0 bases, the J end by 5 bases, with 13 bases between. The CDR3 runs to 15 residues. The germline V gene has CDR1 MNHEY and CDR2 SVGAGI. The CDR3 region is CASSYSSGSRYGYTF. In DNA, the CDR3 is TGTGCCAGCAGTTACTCGAGCGGCAGCAGATATGGCTACACCTTC.

The chain is built from TRBV27 and TRBJ2-7; 11 bases line up with TRBD1. Germline CDR1 is MNHEY and CDR2 is SMNVEV (reference sequence). V shed 2 bases, J shed 6 bases, and the junction held 0 bases outside the gene matches. The CDR3 loop spans 13 amino acids. CDR3 sequence: CASSLGTGGEQYF. CDR3 coding DNA: TGTGCCAGCAGTTTAGGGACAGGGGGCGAGCAGTACTTC.

This sequence joins TRBV28 and TRBJ2-1; 9 bases line up with TRBD1. Germline V lookup: CDR1 MDHEN, CDR2 SYDVKM. After removal of 10 bases from V and 4 bases from J, the junction contained 8 bases not matched to a gene. The CDR3 has 14 amino acids. CDR3 DNA sequence: TGTGCCAACTCACAGGGGGCGCGTTACAATGAGCAGTTCTTC. Amino acids: CANSQGARYNEQFF.

This clone was detected only a few times. V and J are TRBV5-1 and TRBJ1-1, with D tentatively TRBD1 (5 bases). This CDR3 has 12 residues. The V gene lost 4 bases and the J gene lost 5 bases, with 9 bases spanning the gap. Germline lookup yields CDR1 SGHRS and CDR2 YFSETQ. CDR3 sequence (DNA): TGCGCCAGCAGCGGCGGGGGGACTGAAGCTTTCTTT. Protein product: CASSGGGTEAFF.

A few counts support this clone. The chain uses TRBV6-1 and TRBJ1-3; D is ambiguous. The CDR3 runs to 17 residues. Germline assignment: CDR1 MNHNS and CDR2 SASEGT. V lost 3 bases to trimming and J lost 0 bases, with 15 bases between them. In DNA, the CDR3 is TGTGCCAGCAGTGACGATCCCGGAGGCCACTCTGGAAACACCATATATTTT. As protein: CASSDDPGGHSGNTIYF.

V usage is TRBV19 and J usage is TRBJ1-5; 7 nucleotides align to TRBD1. Germline CDR1 is LNHDA and CDR2 is SQIVND (reference sequence). V was clipped by 7 bases and J by 4 bases; unmatched bases: 19. This CDR3 comprises 18 residues. The CDR3 here is CASKGHRATGLVNQPQHF. In nucleotides, the CDR3 is TGTGCCAGTAAAGGACACCGGGCGACAGGGTTGGTTAATCAGCCCCAGCATTTT. The full variable domain, completed using reference TRBV19 and TRBJ1-5, is DGGITQSPKYLFRKEGQNVTLSCEQNLNHDAMYWYRQDPGQGLRLIYYSQIVNDFQKGDIAEGYSVSREKKESFPLTVTSAQKNPTAFYLCASKGHRATGLVNQPQHFGDGTRLSIL.

As to this clone: Germline is not matched at one junction end, which may reflect a read error. The gene calls are TRBV29-1 and TRBJ1-3; D is unclear. The CDR3 consists of 14 residues. The germline gives CDR1 SQVTM, CDR2 ANQGSEA. DNA of the CDR3: TGCGGCGTTGAAGGAGCAAACTCTGGAAACACCATATATTTT. Translation: CGVEGANSGNTIYF.

This chain connects TRBV7-3 to TRBJ2-5; possible D gene TRBD2, 5 bases. CDR1 SGHTA and CDR2 FQGTGA come from the germline V gene. The CDR3 is 13 amino acids. V lost 4 bases and J lost 5, with 11 bases in between. The CDR3 bases are TGTGCCAGCAGCTCCTACGGCGGGGAGACCCAGTACTTC. Its protein is CASSSYGGETQYF.

The chain joins TRBV27 to TRBJ2-1, with D possibly being TRBD1 (6 bases). The CDR3 length is 13 residues. The germline V and J ends were trimmed by 3 bases and 10 bases, with 13 bases remaining between them. Germline CDR1 is MNHEY and CDR2 is SMNVEV (reference sequence). The CDR3 nucleotides read TGTGCCAGCAGTTTTCGGGACATTCGCGAGCAGTTCTTC. It translates to CASSFRDIREQFF.

The chain links TRBV5-4 to TRBJ2-1, with 14 bases lining up with TRBD2. This CDR3 is built from 18 residues. Looked up from germline, CDR1 is SGHNT and CDR2 is YYREEE (reference sequence). V shed 3 bases, J shed 4 bases, and the junction held 9 bases outside the gene matches. The CDR3 DNA reads TGTGCCAGCAGCTGGAGGACTAGCGGGGGGCACAGTTACAATGAGCAGTTCTTC. It translates to CASSWRTSGGHSYNEQFF.

This chain connects TRBV10-2 to TRBJ2-7; 7 bases map to TRBD2. Germline CDR1 and CDR2: WSHSY and SAAADI. With V trimmed by 8 bases and J by 2 bases, 6 bases remained unmatched. This CDR3 region has 13 residues. The CDR3 DNA is TGCGCCAGCGGGCAAGGACTAGCCTACGAGCAGTACTTC. It is translated as CASGQGLAYEQYF.